These 5 T cell receptor beta chains originate from one sample sequenced in a study of T cells in Graves' hyperthyroidism and ophthalmopathy. RNA transcripts were the template for amplifying TCR beta CDR3 regions. The HTBI primer set served for first-round RT-PCR of the TCR CDR3. Each CDR3 protein is one row after TCRdb ran MiXCR on the multiplex PCR reads. Of hundreds of thousands of distinct CDR3 sequences in the sample, about 35% were seen once. The sequencing input was blood. The receptors shown here come from a woman aged 40 to 50 with Graves' hyperthyroidism.

The V call is TRBV7-9, the J call TRBJ2-5, with TRBD1 identical over 9 bases. Germline CDR1 reads SEHNR; CDR2 reads FQNEAQ (reference sequence). The CDR3 covers 17 residues. V gave up 5 bases and J gave up 5 bases; unmatched junction bases: 15. CDR3 coding DNA: TGTGCCAGCAGCCAAGGGCTGGGGTCGACAGGGGGGGAGACCCAGTACTTC. Translating it yields CASSQGLGSTGGETQYF.

About this clonotype itself: This could be a read error, since a much larger clone is one nucleotide away. The rearrangement uses TRBV19 and TRBJ1-2, with unresolved D. Germline V gives CDR1 LNHDA, CDR2 SQIVND (reference sequence). The CDR3 covers 12 residues. CDR3 nucleotide sequence: TGTGCCAGTGGCCGATATAACTATGGCTGCACCTTC. Translated, it gives CASGRYNYGCTF.

The gene calls are TRBV19 and TRBJ1-1; the D gene is possibly TRBD1 (5 bases). Looked up from germline, CDR1 is LNHDA and CDR2 is SQIVND (reference sequence). Trimming cost V 5 bases and J 7 bases, with 11 bases left between them. The CDR3 consists of 12 residues. The CDR3: CASSPRQGEAFF. The DNA for the CDR3 is TGTGCCAGTAGTCCCCGCCAGGGTGAAGCTTTCTTT.

Ten or more counts support this clonotype. V is TRBV20-1 and J is TRBJ1-4; D is uncertain. Trimming cost V 0 bases and J 10 bases, with 21 bases left between them. The CDR3 is 16 amino acids. Germline V lookup: CDR1 DFQATT, CDR2 SNEGSKA (reference sequence). The CDR3 nucleotides are TGCAGTGCTAGAGAACGAGGCAGGTCGATAGACGGAAAACTGTTTTTT. Its protein is CSARERGRSIDGKLFF.

This clonotype has ten or more counts. The CDR3 loop is CASSVEQGGDQPQHF. The CDR3 nucleotides are TGTGCCAGCAGTGTTGAACAGGGGGGAGATCAGCCCCAGCATTTT. The rearrangement links TRBV2 to TRBJ1-5; the match to TRBD1 covers 8 bases. Germline V CDR1 and CDR2: SNHLY, FYNNEI. V was pared by 4 bases and J by 5 bases, with 7 bases of the junction left unmatched. The CDR3 loop spans 15 amino acids.